The rows below give T cell receptor beta chains drawn from one sample of a study of cytomegalovirus exposure and HLA in healthy donors. TCRdb's table, derived via immunoSEQ multiplex PCR, lists solely in-frame clones and lacks some. Seen here are some 140,000 clones, approximately 10% observed once, and the top ten hold more than 6.5%. Input material: PBMCs. These receptors were collected from a woman aged 40 to 50 in good health and CMV-seropositive. Both conserved end residues are part of each CDR3. The D gene is left open where the match is weak. Expanded clones get a size class; other rows say once, few or many, or leave the size out.

clone size: few
J gene: TRBJ1-6
V gene: TRBV6-5
D gene: .
CDR3 protein: CASSRDQRALHF
CDR3 DNA: TGTGCCAGCAGCCGGGATCAGAGGGCCCTCCACTTT

clone size: .
J gene: TRBJ1-6
V gene: TRBV5-4
D gene: TRBD1
CDR3 protein: CASSLEQGGSYNSPLHF
CDR3 DNA: TGTGCCAGCAGCTTGGAACAGGGGGGATCCTATAATTCACCCCTCCACTTT

clone size: .
J gene: TRBJ2-2
V gene: TRBV10-3
D gene: .
CDR3 protein: CSSSAGGATNTGELFF
CDR3 DNA: TGTTCCAGCTCCGCGGGCGGGGCTACGAACACCGGGGAGCTGTTTTTT

clone size: few
J gene: TRBJ1-2
V gene: TRBV7-2
D gene: .
CDR3 protein: CASSFKGNSWGYTF
CDR3 DNA: TGTGCCAGCAGCTTTAAGGGGAACTCTTGGGGCTACACCTTC

clone size: many
J gene: TRBJ2-3
V gene: TRBV9
D gene: TRBD2
CDR3 protein: CASSPLAGGMNTQYF
CDR3 DNA: TGTGCCAGCAGCCCCCTAGCGGGGGGGATGAATACGCAGTATTTT

clone size: .
J gene: TRBJ2-1
V gene: TRBV2
D gene: TRBD1
CDR3 protein: CASRPDRGRGNEQFF
CDR3 DNA: TGTGCCAGCAGACCCGACAGGGGGCGCGGAAATGAGCAGTTCTTC

clone size: few
J gene: TRBJ1-2
V gene: TRBV30
D gene: .
CDR3 protein: CAWPLGSYGYTF
CDR3 DNA: TGTGCCTGGCCACTTGGTTCGTATGGCTACACCTTC

clone size: .
J gene: TRBJ2-5
V gene: TRBV5-5
D gene: .
CDR3 protein: CASSHRLIQETQYF
CDR3 DNA: TGTGCCAGCAGCCACCGACTCATCCAAGAGACCCAGTACTTC

clone size: few
J gene: TRBJ2-1
V gene: TRBV10-3
D gene: .
CDR3 protein: CAISAGLYEQFF
CDR3 DNA: TGTGCCATCAGTGCAGGGCTCTATGAGCAGTTCTTC

clone size: .
J gene: TRBJ2-5
V gene: TRBV9
D gene: TRBD2
CDR3 protein: CASRGDGGGETQYF
CDR3 DNA: TGTGCCAGCAGGGGAGATGGCGGGGGAGAGACCCAGTACTTC

clone size: .
J gene: TRBJ2-7
V gene: TRBV9
D gene: TRBD1
CDR3 protein: CASSVGDSLSYEQYF
CDR3 DNA: TGTGCCAGCAGCGTAGGGGACAGCCTATCCTACGAGCAGTACTTC

clone size: few
J gene: TRBJ1-1
V gene: TRBV12-5
D gene: .
CDR3 protein: CASGLRDYPGGNTEAFF
CDR3 DNA: TGTGCTAGTGGTTTGCGGGATTACCCAGGTGGGAACACTGAAGCTTTCTTT

clone size: .
J gene: TRBJ2-1
V gene: TRBV19
D gene: .
CDR3 protein: CASSIGILGTHNEQFF
CDR3 DNA: TGTGCCAGTAGTATCGGAATCCTAGGAACCCACAATGAGCAGTTCTTC

clone size: .
J gene: TRBJ2-7
V gene: TRBV29-1
D gene: .
CDR3 protein: CSVGTADVYEQYF
CDR3 DNA: TGCAGCGTTGGGACAGCCGACGTCTACGAGCAGTACTTC

clone size: few
J gene: TRBJ2-7
V gene: TRBV5-1
D gene: TRBD1
CDR3 protein: CASSLNPGTGTYEQYF
CDR3 DNA: TGCGCCAGCAGCCTCAACCCAGGGACAGGCACCTACGAGCAGTACTTC

clone size: few
J gene: TRBJ2-2
V gene: TRBV7-9
D gene: .
CDR3 protein: CASSLEGNTGELFF
CDR3 DNA: TGTGCCAGCAGCTTGGAGGGGAACACCGGGGAGCTGTTTTTT

clone size: few
J gene: TRBJ1-2
V gene: TRBV5-5
D gene: .
CDR3 protein: CASSLAWGGSYGYTF
CDR3 DNA: TGTGCCAGCAGCCTAGCCTGGGGTGGCTCCTATGGCTACACCTTC

clone size: .
J gene: TRBJ1-2
V gene: TRBV5-1
D gene: .
CDR3 protein: CASSEYAPYGYTF
CDR3 DNA: TGCGCCAGCAGCGAGTACGCCCCCTATGGCTACACCTTC

clone size: few
J gene: TRBJ1-6
V gene: TRBV12-5
D gene: .
CDR3 protein: CASGRPEGNSPLHF
CDR3 DNA: TGTGCTAGTGGTCGGCCAGAGGGTAATTCACCCCTCCACTTT

clone size: few
J gene: TRBJ2-2
V gene: TRBV11-2
D gene: TRBD2
CDR3 protein: CASSSVAGAGELFF
CDR3 DNA: TGTGCCAGCAGCTCCGTCGCGGGGGCCGGGGAGCTGTTTTTT

clone size: .
J gene: TRBJ1-4
V gene: TRBV25-1
D gene: TRBD1
CDR3 protein: CASSEQGANEKLFF
CDR3 DNA: TGTGCCAGCAGTGAACAGGGGGCGAATGAAAAACTGTTTTTT

clone size: few
J gene: TRBJ1-1
V gene: TRBV19
D gene: .
CDR3 protein: CASSIDGVTGLQAFF
CDR3 DNA: TGTGCCAGTAGTATAGATGGCGTCACGGGACTTCAGGCTTTCTTT